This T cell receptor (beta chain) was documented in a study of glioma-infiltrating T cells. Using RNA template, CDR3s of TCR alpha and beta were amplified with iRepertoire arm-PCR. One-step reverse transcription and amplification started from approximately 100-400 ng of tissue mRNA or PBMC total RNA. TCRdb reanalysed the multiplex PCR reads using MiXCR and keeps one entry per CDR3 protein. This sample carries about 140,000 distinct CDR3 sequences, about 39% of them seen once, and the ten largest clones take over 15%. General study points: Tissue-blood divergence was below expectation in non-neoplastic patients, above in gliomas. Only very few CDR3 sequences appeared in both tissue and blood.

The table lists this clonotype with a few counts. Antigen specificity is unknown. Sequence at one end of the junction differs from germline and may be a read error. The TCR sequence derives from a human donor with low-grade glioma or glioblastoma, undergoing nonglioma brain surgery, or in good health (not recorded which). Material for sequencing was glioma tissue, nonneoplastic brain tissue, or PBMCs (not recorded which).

The CDR3, as DNA: TGTGCCGGCAGCCCGGGACAGGGCCTAGCTCAGCCCCAGCATTTT. Translation: CAGSPGQGLAQPQHF. The gene calls are TRBV7-2 and TRBJ1-5; 9 bases align to TRBD1. The CDR3 consists of 15 residues. Per germline, CDR1 SGHTA and CDR2 FQGNSA.